This entry is about one T cell receptor beta chain. Other nucleotide sequences in the sample specify the same CDR3. The data are from a study of T cell responses to AZD1222 COVID-19 vaccine. The protocol was immunoSEQ multiplex PCR, while the TCRdb copy is restricted to in-frame clones and leaves out a portion. The data show 250,000 or so clones, with 90% to 95% seen just once and roughly 0.51% held by the top ten. The CDR3 totals 13 residues. The V gene lost 0 bases and the J gene lost 4 bases, with 4 bases spanning the gap. The germline V gene has CDR1 SGDLS and CDR2 YYNGEE. The receptor's source is an adult in good health. Sequencing was performed on peripheral blood, taken on day 0 of AZD1222 vaccination. V gene TRBV9 combines with J gene TRBJ2-2; D gene unclear. The CDR3 is CASSVGGTGELFF. The CDR3, as DNA: TGTGCCAGCAGCGTAGGGGGCACCGGGGAGCTGTTTTTT.